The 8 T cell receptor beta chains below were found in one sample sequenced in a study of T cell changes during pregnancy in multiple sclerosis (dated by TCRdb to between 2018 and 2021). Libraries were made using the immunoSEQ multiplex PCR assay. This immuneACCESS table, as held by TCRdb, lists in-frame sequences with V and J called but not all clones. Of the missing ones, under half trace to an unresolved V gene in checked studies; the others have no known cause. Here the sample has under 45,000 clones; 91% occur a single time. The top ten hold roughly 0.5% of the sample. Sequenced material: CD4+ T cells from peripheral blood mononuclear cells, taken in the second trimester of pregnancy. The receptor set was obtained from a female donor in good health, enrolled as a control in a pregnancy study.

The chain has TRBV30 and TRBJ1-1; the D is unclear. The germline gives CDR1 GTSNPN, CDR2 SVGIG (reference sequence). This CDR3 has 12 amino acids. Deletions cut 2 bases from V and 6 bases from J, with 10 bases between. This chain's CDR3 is CAWSPGAAEAFF. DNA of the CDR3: TGTGCCTGGAGTCCCGGTGCGGCTGAAGCTTTCTTT. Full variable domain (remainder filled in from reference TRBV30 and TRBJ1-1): SQTIHQWPATLVQPVGSPLSLECTVEGTSNPNLYWYRQAAGRGLQLLFYSVGIGQISSEVPQNLSASRPQDRQFILSSKKLLLSDSGFYLCAWSPGAAEAFFGQGTRLTVV.

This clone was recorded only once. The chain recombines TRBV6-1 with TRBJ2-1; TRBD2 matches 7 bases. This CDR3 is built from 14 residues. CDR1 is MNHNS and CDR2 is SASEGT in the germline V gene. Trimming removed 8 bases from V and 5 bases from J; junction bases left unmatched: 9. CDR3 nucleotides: TGTGCCAGCTGGGGGGGACTCGGAGACAATGAGCAGTTCTTC. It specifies CASWGGLGDNEQFF.

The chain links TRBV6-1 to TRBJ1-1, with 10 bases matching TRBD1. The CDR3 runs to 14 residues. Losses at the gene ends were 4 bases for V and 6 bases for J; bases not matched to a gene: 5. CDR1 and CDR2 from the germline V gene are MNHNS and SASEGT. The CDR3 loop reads CASSARQGASEAFF. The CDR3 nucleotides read TGTGCCAGCAGTGCCAGACAGGGGGCATCTGAAGCTTTCTTT.

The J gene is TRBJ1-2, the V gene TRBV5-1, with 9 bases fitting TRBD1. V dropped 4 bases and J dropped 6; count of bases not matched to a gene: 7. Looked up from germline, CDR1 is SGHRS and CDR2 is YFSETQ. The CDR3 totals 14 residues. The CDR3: CASSPEQGADGYTF. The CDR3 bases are TGCGCCAGCAGCCCAGAACAGGGGGCGGATGGCTACACCTTC.

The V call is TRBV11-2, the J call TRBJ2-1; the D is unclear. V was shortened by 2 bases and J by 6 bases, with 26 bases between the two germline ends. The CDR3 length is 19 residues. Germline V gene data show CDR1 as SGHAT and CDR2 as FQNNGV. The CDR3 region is CASSLFELWLRSTGNEQFF. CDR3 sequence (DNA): TGTGCCAGCAGCTTATTCGAGTTGTGGCTGAGGTCCACGGGCAATGAGCAGTTCTTC.

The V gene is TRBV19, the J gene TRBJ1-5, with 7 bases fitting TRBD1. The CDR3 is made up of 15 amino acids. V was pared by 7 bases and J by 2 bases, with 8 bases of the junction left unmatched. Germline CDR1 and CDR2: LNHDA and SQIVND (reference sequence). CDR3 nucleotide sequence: TGTGCCAGTAATCTGGACAGGTCAGGCAATCAGCCCCAGCATTTT. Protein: CASNLDRSGNQPQHF.

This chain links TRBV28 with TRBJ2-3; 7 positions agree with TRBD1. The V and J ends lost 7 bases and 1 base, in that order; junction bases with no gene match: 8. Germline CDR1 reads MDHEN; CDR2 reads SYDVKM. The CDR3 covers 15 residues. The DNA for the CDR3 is TGTGCCAGCAACGCTCCCGGGACAGGCACAGATACGCAGTATTTT. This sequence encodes CASNAPGTGTDTQYF.

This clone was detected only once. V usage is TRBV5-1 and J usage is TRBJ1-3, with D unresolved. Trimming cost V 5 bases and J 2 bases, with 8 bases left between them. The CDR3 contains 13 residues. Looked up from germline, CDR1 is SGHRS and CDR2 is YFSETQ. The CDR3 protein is CASSQEPGNTIYF. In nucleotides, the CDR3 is TGCGCCAGCAGTCAAGAGCCTGGAAACACCATATATTTT.